These T cell receptor beta chains were read from a single sample in a study of blood T cell repertoires in COVID-19. Clones were sequenced by immunoSEQ multiplex PCR, and TCRdb holds only the in-frame ones, with some missing. Among some 160,000 clones listed, about 83% were seen once. The specimen was peripheral blood. The receptor set was obtained from a woman of 80 years or more with COVID-19, enrolled during active disease. Each CDR3 is given with its conserved first and last residue. The D gene is left open where the match is weak. Rows may omit the clone size; those that give it use once, few, many or a size class.

clone size	V gene	D gene	J gene	CDR3 protein	CDR3 DNA
-	TRBV20-1	TRBD2	TRBJ2-1	CSAGRYNEQFF	TGCAGTGCCGGGAGGTACAATGAGCAGTTCTTC
-	TRBV7-9	TRBD1	TRBJ1-5	CASSRGQGVNQPQHF	TGTGCCAGCAGCCGGGGACAGGGGGTAAATCAGCCCCAGCATTTT
-	TRBV7-8	TRBD1	TRBJ2-7	CASSLGQGLYEQYF	TGTGCCAGCAGCTTGGGACAGGGTCTCTACGAGCAGTACTTC
-	TRBV2	TRBD2	TRBJ2-5	CASSDARGRVETQYF	TGTGCCAGCAGTGACGCAAGAGGGAGGGTCGAGACCCAGTACTTC
-	TRBV5-1	-	TRBJ2-5	CASSLESMGGRETQYF	TGCGCCAGCAGCTTGGAAAGTATGGGAGGTCGAGAGACCCAGTACTTC
-	TRBV5-1	-	TRBJ2-5	CASSFDAAGGVETQYF	TGCGCCAGCAGCTTCGATGCGGCCGGAGGGGTGGAGACCCAGTACTTC
-	TRBV3-1/TRBV3-2	TRBD2	TRBJ2-7	CASSQGAGGPYEQYF	TGTGCCAGCAGCCAAGGAGCGGGGGGGCCCTACGAGCAGTACTTC
-	TRBV6-5	-	TRBJ1-1	CASTGTGRETEAFF	TGTGCCAGCACAGGTACGGGGAGGGAAACTGAAGCTTTCTTT
-	TRBV15	-	TRBJ1-1	CATSVRGGEAFF	TGTGCCACCAGCGTCAGAGGGGGTGAAGCTTTCTTT
-	TRBV3-1/TRBV3-2	-	TRBJ2-3	CASRRSTDTQYF	TGTGCCAGCAGACGGAGCACAGATACGCAGTATTTT
-	TRBV7-9	TRBD1	TRBJ1-1	CASSKGQGWTEAFF	TGTGCCAGCAGCAAAGGACAGGGTTGGACTGAAGCTTTCTTT
-	TRBV27	TRBD2	TRBJ2-2	CASSFQRDGTGELFF	TGTGCCAGCAGTTTCCAGCGGGACGGGACCGGGGAGCTGTTTTTT
-	TRBV2	-	TRBJ2-3	CASSATDTQYF	TGTGCCAGCAGTGCTACAGATACGCAGTATTTT
-	TRBV2	TRBD2	TRBJ2-2	CASSEPAASGAYVNTGELFF	TGTGCCAGCAGTGAACCCGCGGCTAGCGGGGCCTACGTGAACACCGGGGAGCTGTTTTTT
-	TRBV7-9	-	TRBJ2-2	CASSLQGGENTGELFF	TGTGCCAGCAGCTTACAGGGGGGCGAGAACACCGGGGAGCTGTTTTTT
-	TRBV5-1	TRBD2	TRBJ2-1	CASSLLAGGSYNEQFF	TGCGCCAGCAGCTTACTAGCGGGGGGTTCCTACAATGAGCAGTTCTTC
-	TRBV5-6	TRBD2	TRBJ2-7	CASSSPGRAEEQYF	TGTGCCAGCAGCTCGCCCGGGAGGGCCGAGGAGCAGTACTTC
-	TRBV18	TRBD1	TRBJ2-3	CASSWDRASTDTQYF	TGTGCCAGCTCGTGGGACAGGGCTAGCACAGATACGCAGTATTTT
-	TRBV6-1	-	TRBJ2-1	CASSEKRVTNNEQFF	TGTGCCAGCAGTGAAAAGAGGGTAACGAACAATGAGCAGTTCTTC
-	TRBV18	TRBD1	TRBJ1-2	CASSWNRDREYGYTF	TGTGCCAGCTCATGGAACCGGGACAGGGAGTATGGCTACACCTTC
-	TRBV15	TRBD2	TRBJ2-1	CATSRDLALAGGNEQFF	TGTGCCACCAGCAGAGATCTTGCCCTAGCGGGAGGGAATGAGCAGTTCTTC
-	TRBV6-4	-	TRBJ2-7	CASSRRAGEPYEQYF	TGTGCCAGCAGTCGGCGGGCCGGGGAACCCTACGAGCAGTACTTC
-	TRBV5-1	TRBD2	TRBJ2-1	CASSRLAGVTYNEQFF	TGCGCCAGCAGCCGACTAGCGGGAGTGACCTACAATGAGCAGTTCTTC
-	TRBV30	TRBD2	TRBJ2-7	CALSGGAHEQYF	TGTGCCCTGTCCGGGGGGGCTCACGAGCAGTACTTC
-	TRBV15	TRBD2	TRBJ2-1	CATSRFPLADSYNEQFF	TGTGCCACCAGCAGATTCCCCCTAGCGGACTCCTACAATGAGCAGTTCTTC
few	TRBV11-2	-	TRBJ1-6	CASSDGSSYNSPLHF	TGTGCCAGCAGTGACGGGAGCTCCTATAATTCACCCCTCCACTTT
-	TRBV6-5	TRBD2	TRBJ2-3	CASTPGGTDTQYF	TGTGCCAGCACCCCGGGGGGTACAGATACGCAGTATTTT
-	TRBV6-6	TRBD1	TRBJ1-2	CASSYTDRVPYTF	TGTGCCAGCAGTTACACTGACAGGGTACCCTACACCTTC
-	TRBV27	TRBD1	TRBJ1-1	CASSPRQGEHTEAFF	TGTGCCAGCAGTCCCCGACAGGGTGAGCACACTGAAGCTTTCTTT
-	TRBV15	TRBD1	TRBJ2-7	CATSRSWDRISYEQYF	TGTGCCACCAGCAGATCCTGGGACAGGATCTCCTACGAGCAGTACTTC
few	TRBV2	TRBD1	TRBJ1-1	CASGSRQGTNTEAFF	TGTGCCAGCGGCTCAAGACAGGGGACGAACACTGAAGCTTTCTTT
-	TRBV3-1/TRBV3-2	-	TRBJ1-2	CASSQVRGDGGYTF	TGTGCCAGCAGCCAAGTTCGGGGGGATGGCGGCTACACCTTC
-	TRBV5-3	-	TRBJ2-7	CARSSRGKPKSYEQYF	TGTGCCAGAAGCAGCCGGGGGAAGCCAAAATCCTACGAGCAGTACTTC
-	TRBV7-3	TRBD2	TRBJ2-3	CASRDLAGGPTQYF	TGTGCCAGCAGGGACCTAGCGGGGGGGCCCACGCAGTATTTT
-	TRBV7-6	TRBD2	TRBJ2-3	CASSLTLADAGTDTQYF	TGTGCCAGCAGCTTGACCCTAGCGGACGCGGGCACAGATACGCAGTATTTT
-	TRBV25-1	-	TRBJ1-5	CASRRGEGQPQHF	TGTGCCAGCAGAAGGGGGGAGGGTCAGCCCCAGCATTTT
-	TRBV27	TRBD2	TRBJ2-7	CASTPRSGSPEQYF	TGTGCCAGCACCCCTAGGAGCGGGAGTCCCGAGCAGTACTTC
once	TRBV5-1	TRBD2	TRBJ2-7	CASSLVPLNSGGSYEQYF	TGCGCCAGCAGCTTGGTTCCCCTCAATAGCGGGGGTTCCTACGAGCAGTACTTC
-	TRBV6-5	-	TRBJ1-2	CASSSWTRNYGYTF	TGTGCCAGCAGTTCCTGGACACGAAACTATGGCTACACCTTC
-	TRBV19	-	TRBJ2-1	CASSVPGQVYNEQFF	TGTGCCAGTAGTGTACCGGGACAAGTATACAATGAGCAGTTCTTC
-	TRBV11-2	TRBD1	TRBJ1-2	CASSLGQGARGYTF	TGTGCCAGCAGCTTAGGACAGGGGGCGCGGGGCTACACCTTC
-	TRBV30	TRBD1	TRBJ1-5	CAWSLRGLRGQPQHF	TGTGCCTGGAGTCTCAGGGGGCTTAGAGGTCAGCCCCAGCATTTT
-	TRBV7-2	-	TRBJ1-4	CASSLRQGNEKLFF	TGTGCCAGCAGCTTAAGGCAGGGAAATGAAAAACTGTTTTTT
-	TRBV19	-	TRBJ2-1	CASSIDLSTEQFF	TGTGCCAGTAGTATAGATCTCTCAACAGAGCAGTTCTTC
-	TRBV4-1	-	TRBJ2-1	CASSQRSSYNEQFF	TGCGCCAGCAGCCAGAGAAGCTCCTACAATGAGCAGTTCTTC
-	TRBV5-1	-	TRBJ2-5	CASRQSEGETQYF	TGCGCCAGCAGACAATCCGAGGGCGAGACCCAGTACTTC
-	TRBV5-1	-	TRBJ2-6	CASSLPESSGANVLTF	TGCGCCAGCAGCCTGCCGGAGAGCTCTGGGGCCAACGTCCTGACTTTC
once	TRBV11-3	-	TRBJ2-3	CASSLGRVEDTQYF	TGTGCCAGCAGCTTAGGGCGGGTGGAAGATACGCAGTATTTT
-	TRBV28	-	TRBJ1-2	CASNSWGGRVYGYTF	TGTGCCAGCAACTCATGGGGGGGGCGCGTCTATGGCTACACCTTC
-	TRBV6-5	-	TRBJ2-2	CASTQDKTGELFF	TGTGCCAGCACGCAGGATAAAACCGGGGAGCTGTTTTTT
few	TRBV9	-	TRBJ1-6	CASSVAGDKAMALHF	TGTGCCAGCAGCGTAGCCGGGGATAAGGCTATGGCCCTCCACTTT